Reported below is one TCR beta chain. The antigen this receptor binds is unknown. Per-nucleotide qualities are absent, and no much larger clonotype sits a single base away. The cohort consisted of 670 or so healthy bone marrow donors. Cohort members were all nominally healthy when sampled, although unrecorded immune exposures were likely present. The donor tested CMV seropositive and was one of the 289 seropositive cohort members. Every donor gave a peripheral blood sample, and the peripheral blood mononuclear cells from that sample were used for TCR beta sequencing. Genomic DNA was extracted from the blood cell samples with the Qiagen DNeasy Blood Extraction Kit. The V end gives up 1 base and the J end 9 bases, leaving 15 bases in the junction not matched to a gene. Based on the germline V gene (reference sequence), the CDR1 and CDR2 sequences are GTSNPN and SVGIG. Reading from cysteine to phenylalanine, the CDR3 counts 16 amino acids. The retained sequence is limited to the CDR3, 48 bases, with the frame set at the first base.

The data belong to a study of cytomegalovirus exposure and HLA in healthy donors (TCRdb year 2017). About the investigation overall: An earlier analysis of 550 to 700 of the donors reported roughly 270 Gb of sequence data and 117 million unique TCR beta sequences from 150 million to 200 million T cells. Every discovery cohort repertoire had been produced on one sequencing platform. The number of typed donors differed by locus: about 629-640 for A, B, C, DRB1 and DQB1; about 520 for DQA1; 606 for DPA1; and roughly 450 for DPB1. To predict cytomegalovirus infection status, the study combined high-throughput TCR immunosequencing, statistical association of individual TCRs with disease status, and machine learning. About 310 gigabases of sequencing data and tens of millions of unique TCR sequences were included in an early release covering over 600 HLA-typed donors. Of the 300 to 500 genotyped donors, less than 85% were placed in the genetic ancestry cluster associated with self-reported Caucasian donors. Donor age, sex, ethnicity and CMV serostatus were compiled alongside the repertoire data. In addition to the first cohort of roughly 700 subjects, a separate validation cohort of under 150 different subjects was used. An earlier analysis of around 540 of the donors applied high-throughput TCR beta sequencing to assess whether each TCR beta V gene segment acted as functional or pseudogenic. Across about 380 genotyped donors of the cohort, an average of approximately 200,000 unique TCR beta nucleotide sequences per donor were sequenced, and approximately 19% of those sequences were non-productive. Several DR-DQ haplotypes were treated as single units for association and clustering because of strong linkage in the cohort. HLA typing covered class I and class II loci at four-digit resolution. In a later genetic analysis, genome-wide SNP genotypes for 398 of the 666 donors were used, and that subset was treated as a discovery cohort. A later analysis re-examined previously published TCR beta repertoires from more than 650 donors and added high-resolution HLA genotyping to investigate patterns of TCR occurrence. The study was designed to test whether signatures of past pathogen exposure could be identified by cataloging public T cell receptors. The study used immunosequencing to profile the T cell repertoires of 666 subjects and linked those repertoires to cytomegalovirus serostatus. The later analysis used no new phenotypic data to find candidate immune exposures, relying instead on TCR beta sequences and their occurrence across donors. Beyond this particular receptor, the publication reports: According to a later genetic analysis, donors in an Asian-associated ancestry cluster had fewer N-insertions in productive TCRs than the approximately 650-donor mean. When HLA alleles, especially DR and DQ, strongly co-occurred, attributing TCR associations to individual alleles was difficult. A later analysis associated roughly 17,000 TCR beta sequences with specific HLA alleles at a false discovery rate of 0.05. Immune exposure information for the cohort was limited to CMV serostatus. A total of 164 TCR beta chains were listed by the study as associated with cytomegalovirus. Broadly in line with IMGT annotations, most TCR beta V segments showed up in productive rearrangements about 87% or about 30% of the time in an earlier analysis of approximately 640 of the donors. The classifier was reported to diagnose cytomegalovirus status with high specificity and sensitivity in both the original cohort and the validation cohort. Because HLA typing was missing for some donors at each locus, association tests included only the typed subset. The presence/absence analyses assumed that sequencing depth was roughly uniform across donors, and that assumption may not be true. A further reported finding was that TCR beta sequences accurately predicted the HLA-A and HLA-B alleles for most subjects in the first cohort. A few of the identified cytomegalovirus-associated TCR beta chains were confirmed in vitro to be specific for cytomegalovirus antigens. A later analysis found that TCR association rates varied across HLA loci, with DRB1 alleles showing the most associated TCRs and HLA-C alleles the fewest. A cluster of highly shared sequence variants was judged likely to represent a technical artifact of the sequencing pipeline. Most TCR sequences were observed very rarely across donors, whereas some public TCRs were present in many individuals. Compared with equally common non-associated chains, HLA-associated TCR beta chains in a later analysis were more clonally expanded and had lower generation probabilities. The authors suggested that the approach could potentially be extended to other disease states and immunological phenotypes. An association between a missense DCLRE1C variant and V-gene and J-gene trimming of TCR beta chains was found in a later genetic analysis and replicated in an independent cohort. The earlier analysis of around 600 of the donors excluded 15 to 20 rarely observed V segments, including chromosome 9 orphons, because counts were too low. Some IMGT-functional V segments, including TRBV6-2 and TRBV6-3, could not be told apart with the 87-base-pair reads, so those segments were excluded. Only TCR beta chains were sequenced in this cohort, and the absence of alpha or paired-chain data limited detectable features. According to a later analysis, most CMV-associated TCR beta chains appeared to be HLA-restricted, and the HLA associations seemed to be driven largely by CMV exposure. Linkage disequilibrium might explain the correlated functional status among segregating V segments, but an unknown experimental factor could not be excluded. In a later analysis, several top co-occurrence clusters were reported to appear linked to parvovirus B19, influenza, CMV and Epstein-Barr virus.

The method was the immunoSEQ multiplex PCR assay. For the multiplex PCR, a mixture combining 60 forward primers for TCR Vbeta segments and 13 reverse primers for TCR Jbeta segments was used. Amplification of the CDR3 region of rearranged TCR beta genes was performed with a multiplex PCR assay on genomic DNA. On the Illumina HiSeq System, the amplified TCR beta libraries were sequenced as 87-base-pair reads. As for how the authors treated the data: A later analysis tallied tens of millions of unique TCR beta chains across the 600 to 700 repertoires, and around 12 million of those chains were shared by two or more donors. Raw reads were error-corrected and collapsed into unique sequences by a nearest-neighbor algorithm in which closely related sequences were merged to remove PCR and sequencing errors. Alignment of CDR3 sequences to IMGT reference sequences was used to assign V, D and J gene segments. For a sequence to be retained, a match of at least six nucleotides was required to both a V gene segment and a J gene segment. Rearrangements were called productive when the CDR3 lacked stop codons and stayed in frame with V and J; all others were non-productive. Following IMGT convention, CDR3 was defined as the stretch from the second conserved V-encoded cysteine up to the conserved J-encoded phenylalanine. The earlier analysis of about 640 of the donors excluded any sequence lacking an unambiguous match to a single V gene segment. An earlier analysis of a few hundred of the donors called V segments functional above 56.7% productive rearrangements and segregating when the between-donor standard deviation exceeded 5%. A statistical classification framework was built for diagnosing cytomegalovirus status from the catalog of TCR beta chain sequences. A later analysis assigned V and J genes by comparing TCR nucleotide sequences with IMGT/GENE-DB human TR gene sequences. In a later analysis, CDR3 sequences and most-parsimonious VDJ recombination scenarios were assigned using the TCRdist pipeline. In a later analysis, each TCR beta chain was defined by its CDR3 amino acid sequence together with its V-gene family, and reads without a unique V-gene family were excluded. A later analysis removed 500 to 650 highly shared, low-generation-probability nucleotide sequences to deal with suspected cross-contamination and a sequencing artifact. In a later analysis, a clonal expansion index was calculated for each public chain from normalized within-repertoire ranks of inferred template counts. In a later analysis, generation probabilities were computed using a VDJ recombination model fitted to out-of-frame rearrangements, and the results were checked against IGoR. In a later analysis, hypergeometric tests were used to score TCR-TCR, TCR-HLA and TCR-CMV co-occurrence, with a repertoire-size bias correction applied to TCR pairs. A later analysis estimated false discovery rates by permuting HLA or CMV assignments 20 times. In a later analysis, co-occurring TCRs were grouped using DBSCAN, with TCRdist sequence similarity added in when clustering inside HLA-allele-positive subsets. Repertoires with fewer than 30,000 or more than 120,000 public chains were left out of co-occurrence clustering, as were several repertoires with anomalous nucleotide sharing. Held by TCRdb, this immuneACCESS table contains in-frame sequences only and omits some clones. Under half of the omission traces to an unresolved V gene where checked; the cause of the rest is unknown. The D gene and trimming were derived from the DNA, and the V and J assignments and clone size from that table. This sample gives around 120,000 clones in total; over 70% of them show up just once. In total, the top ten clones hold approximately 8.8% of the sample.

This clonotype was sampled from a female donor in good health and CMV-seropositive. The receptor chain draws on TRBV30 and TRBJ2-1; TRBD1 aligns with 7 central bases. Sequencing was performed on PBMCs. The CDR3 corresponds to CAWSDNHWDSLGEQFF. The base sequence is TGTGCCTGGAGTGACAACCACTGGGACAGCCTGGGTGAGCAGTTCTTC.